This T cell receptor beta chain originates from a study of T cells in Graves' hyperthyroidism and ophthalmopathy. Study findings and constraints: Ophthalmopathy, which appeared later, was predicted by the model a median roughly 6.5 months before onset.

This clonotype has at least ten counts. Its antigen remains unidentified. Uncontrolled infections, other autoimmune diseases, pregnancy or lactation led to exclusion of patients. Researchers took RNA transcripts and amplified the TCR beta CDR3 regions from them. The HTBI primer set was used in a first-round RT-PCR of the TCR CDR3. TCRdb re-derived calls from the multiplex PCR reads in MiXCR, one entry per CDR3 protein. This table has approximately 330,000 distinct CDR3 sequences, over 15% appearing once. The receptor's source is a woman in her 50s with Graves' hyperthyroidism. The sequenced material came from blood.

CDR3 nucleotides: TGCGCCAGCAGTAACCTAGCGGGATACAATGAGCAGTTCTTC. As protein: CASSNLAGYNEQFF. The J gene is TRBJ2-1, the V gene TRBV5-1; 9 nucleotides align to TRBD2. After removal of 5 bases from V and 4 bases from J, the junction contained 4 bases not matched to a gene. Per germline, CDR1 SGHRS and CDR2 YFSETQ. This CDR3 contains 14 residues.